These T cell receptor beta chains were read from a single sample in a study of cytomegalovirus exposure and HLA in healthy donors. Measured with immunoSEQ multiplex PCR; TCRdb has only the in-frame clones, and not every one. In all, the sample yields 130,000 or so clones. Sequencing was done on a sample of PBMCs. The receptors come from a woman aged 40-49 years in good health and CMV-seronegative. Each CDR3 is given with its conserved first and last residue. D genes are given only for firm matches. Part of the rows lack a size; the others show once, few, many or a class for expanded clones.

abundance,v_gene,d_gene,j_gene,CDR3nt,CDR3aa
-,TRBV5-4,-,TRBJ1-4,TGTGCCAGCAGCTCGGACCGGATAGAGCGGGAAAAACTGTTTTTT,CASSSDRIEREKLFF
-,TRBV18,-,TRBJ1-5,TGTGCCAGCTCACAGGGCCCATTCGGGGCCCAGCATTTT,CASSQGPFGAQHF
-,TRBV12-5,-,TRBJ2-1,TGTGCTAGTGCTCCTAAGGGGGGGGGTGAGCAGTTCTTC,CASAPKGGGEQFF
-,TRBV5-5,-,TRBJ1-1,TGTGCCAGCAGTCGGACTGGGGTCAGTGAAGCTTTCTTT,CASSRTGVSEAFF
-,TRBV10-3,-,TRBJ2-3,TGTGCCATCAAAGGGCGGGGAGGGGGGACAGATACGCAGTATTTT,CAIKGRGGGTDTQYF
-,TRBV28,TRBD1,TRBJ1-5,TGTGCCAGCGGGCGGGACAGGTCTAGCAATCAGCCCCAGCATTTT,CASGRDRSSNQPQHF
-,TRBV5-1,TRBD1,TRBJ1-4,TGCGCCAGCAGCTTACGGCAGGGGGCGGTTGAAAAACTGTTTTTT,CASSLRQGAVEKLFF
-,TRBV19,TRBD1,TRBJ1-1,TGTGCCAGTAGTATGCAGGGGGCCAGGAACACTGAAGCTTTCTTT,CASSMQGARNTEAFF
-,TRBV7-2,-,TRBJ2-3,TGTGCCAGCAGCTTACTACTAGCCCCCAGCACAGATACGCAGTATTTT,CASSLLLAPSTDTQYF
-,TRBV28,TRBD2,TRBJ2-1,TGTGCCAGCAGTTTATGGACGGGGGGGAGGAATGAGCAGTTCTTC,CASSLWTGGRNEQFF
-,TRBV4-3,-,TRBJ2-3,TGCGCCAGCAGCCTCGAGGTCCAACCGCCAGATACGCAGTATTTT,CASSLEVQPPDTQYF
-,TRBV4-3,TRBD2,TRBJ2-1,TGCGCCAGCAGCCAAGATTCCTCTAGGCGGGGGTCCTACAATGAGCAGTTCTTC,CASSQDSSRRGSYNEQFF
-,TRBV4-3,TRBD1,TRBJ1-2,TGCGCCAGCAGCCAAGAATGGGACAGCCATGGCTACACCTTC,CASSQEWDSHGYTF
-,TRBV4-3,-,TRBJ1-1,TGCGCCAGCAGCCTCTTAGGGGGGAGGGCTGAAGCTTTCTTT,CASSLLGGRAEAFF
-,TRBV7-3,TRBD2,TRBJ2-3,TGTGCCAGCAGCTTGGGGCTAGCGGGAGGCACAGATACGCAGTATTTT,CASSLGLAGGTDTQYF
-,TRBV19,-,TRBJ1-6,TGTGCCAGTAGTACCAACAGGGCCTCACCCCTCCACTTT,CASSTNRASPLHF
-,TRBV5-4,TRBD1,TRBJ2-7,TGTGCCAGCAGCCCCGGGACAGGGGAATACTACGAGCAGTACTTC,CASSPGTGEYYEQYF
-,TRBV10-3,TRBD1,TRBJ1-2,TGTGCCCACGGCGAGGCACAGGGGAGTAATGGCTACACCTTC,CAHGEAQGSNGYTF
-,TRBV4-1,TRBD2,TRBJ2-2,TGCGCCAGCAGCCAAGTTAGCGGGGGCACCGGGGAGCTGTTTTTT,CASSQVSGGTGELFF
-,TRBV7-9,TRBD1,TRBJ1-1,TGTGCCAGCAGCTTCAGGACAGGGGGGGCTGAAGCTTTCTTT,CASSFRTGGAEAFF
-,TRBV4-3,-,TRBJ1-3,TGCGCCAGCAGCCAAGGACTCAGAAACACCATATATTTT,CASSQGLRNTIYF
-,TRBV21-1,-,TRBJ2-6,TGTGCCAGCAGCCCCCGGGACAGGTACTCTGGGGCCAACGTCCTGACTTTC,CASSPRDRYSGANVLTF
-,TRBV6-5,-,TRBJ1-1,TGTGCCAGCAGTTTTCAGATGAACACTGAAGCTTTCTTT,CASSFQMNTEAFF
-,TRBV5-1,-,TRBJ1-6,TGCGCCAGCAGCTTGGGGAGCCTCAGCTCCTATAATTCACCCCTCCACTTT,CASSLGSLSSYNSPLHF
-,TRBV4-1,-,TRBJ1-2,TGCGCCAGCAGCCAAGTCGGAGAGGGACGACGGGGGGGCTACACCTTC,CASSQVGEGRRGGYTF
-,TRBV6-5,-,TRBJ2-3,TGTGCCAGCAGTTACTCTCCCCTTGAGACAGATACGCAGTATTTT,CASSYSPLETDTQYF
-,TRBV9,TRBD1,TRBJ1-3,TGTGCCAGCAGCGTCGGACAGGGGGGATCACTTGGAAACACCATATATTTT,CASSVGQGGSLGNTIYF
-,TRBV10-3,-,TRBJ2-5,TGTGCCATCAGTGAGTCAGAAAACTTAGAGACCCAGTACTTC,CAISESENLETQYF
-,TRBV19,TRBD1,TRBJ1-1,TGTGCCAGTAGTATGGGGAGACAGGGGGTCATACGGACTGAAGCTTTCTTT,CASSMGRQGVIRTEAFF
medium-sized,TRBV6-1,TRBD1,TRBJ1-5,TGTGCCAGCAGTGAATGGCTGACAGGGAATAGCAATCAGCCCCAGCATTTT,CASSEWLTGNSNQPQHF
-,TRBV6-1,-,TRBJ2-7,TGTGCCGCAAAAGGGAGAGGCCGGGGCGAGCAGTACTTC,CAAKGRGRGEQYF
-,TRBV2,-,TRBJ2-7,TGTGCCAGCAGTCTCTACGAGCAGTACTTC,CASSLYEQYF
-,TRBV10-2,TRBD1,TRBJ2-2,TGCGCCAGCAGCCTCAGGACAGGATCGAACACCGGGGAGCTGTTTTTT,CASSLRTGSNTGELFF
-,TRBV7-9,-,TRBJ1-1,TGTGCCAGCAGCGCCGTTGACAGGTCCACTGAAGCTTTCTTT,CASSAVDRSTEAFF
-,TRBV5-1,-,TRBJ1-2,TGCGCCAGCAGCCCCCGCTCAGGGGTAACAGCTAACTATGGCTACACCTTC,CASSPRSGVTANYGYTF
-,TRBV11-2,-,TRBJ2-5,TGTGCCAGCAGCCCGGAGGAGACCCAGTACTTC,CASSPEETQYF
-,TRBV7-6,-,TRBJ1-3,TGTGCCAGCAGCAAGGGGGAGAGCTCTGGAAACACCATATATTTT,CASSKGESSGNTIYF
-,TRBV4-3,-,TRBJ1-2,TGCGCCAGCAGCCTCGGGGTTACCTATGGCTACACCTTC,CASSLGVTYGYTF
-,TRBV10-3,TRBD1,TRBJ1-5,TGTGCCACAAATCCTAGGGGACAGGGATCAAATCAGCCCCAGCATTTT,CATNPRGQGSNQPQHF
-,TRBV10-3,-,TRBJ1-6,TGTGCCATCAGTGAGTCGGCCGGAGATTCACCCCTCCACTTT,CAISESAGDSPLHF
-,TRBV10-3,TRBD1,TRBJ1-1,TGTGCCATCAGTGAACGGACAGGGAACACTGAAGCTTTCTTT,CAISERTGNTEAFF
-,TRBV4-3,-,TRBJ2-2,TGCGCCAGCAGCCAAGTTTTGGGGGGAGACACCGGGGAGCTGTTTTTT,CASSQVLGGDTGELFF
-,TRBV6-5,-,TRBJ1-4,TGTGCCACCCTCGACAAGGAAAAACTGTTTTTT,CATLDKEKLFF
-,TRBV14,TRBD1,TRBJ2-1,TGTGCCAGCAGCCTTTTGACAGGGGCCTACAATGAGCAGTTCTTC,CASSLLTGAYNEQFF
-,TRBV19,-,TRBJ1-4,TGTGCCAGTAGTATCCCCAGGAATGAAAAACTGTTTTTT,CASSIPRNEKLFF
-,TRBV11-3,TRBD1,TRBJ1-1,TGTGCCAGCAGCAGGACAGGATCGAACACTGAAGCTTTCTTT,CASSRTGSNTEAFF
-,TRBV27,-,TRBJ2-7,TGTGCCAGCAGTTTATCTAGATTCCACGAGCAGTACTTC,CASSLSRFHEQYF
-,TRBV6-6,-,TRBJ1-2,TGTGCCAGCAGTTACGCGCAGGTTAACTATGGCTACACCTTC,CASSYAQVNYGYTF
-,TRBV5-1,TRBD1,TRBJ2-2,TGCGCCAGCAGCTCCGGGACAGGGGGTCCCGGGGAGCTGTTTTTT,CASSSGTGGPGELFF
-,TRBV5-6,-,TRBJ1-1,TGTGCCAGCAGCTTGACGGTAAACACTGAAGCTTTCTTT,CASSLTVNTEAFF
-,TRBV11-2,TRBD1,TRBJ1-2,TGTGCCAGCAGCCTGGACAGGGCCTATGGCTACACCTTC,CASSLDRAYGYTF
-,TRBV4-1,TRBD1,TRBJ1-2,TGCGCCAGCAGCCAAGGACAGGGCTATGGCTACACCTTC,CASSQGQGYGYTF
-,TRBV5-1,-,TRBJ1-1,TGCGCCAGCAGCTTGGAGAGATACGCTGAAGCTTTCTTT,CASSLERYAEAFF
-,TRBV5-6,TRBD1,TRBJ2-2,TGTGCCAGCAGCTTGGCCTTAGGGACAGGATCCGGGGAGCTGTTTTTT,CASSLALGTGSGELFF